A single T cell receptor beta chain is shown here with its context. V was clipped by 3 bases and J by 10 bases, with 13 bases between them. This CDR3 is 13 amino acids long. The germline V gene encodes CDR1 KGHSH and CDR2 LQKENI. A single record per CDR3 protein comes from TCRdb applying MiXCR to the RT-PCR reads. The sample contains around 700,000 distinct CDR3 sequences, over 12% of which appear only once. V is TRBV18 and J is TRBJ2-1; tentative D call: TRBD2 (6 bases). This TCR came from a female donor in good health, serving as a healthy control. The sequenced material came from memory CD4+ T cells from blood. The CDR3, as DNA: TGTGCCAGCTCACCGCCGCCGGGAGAGGAGCAGTTCTTC. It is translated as CASSPPPGEEQFF.